What follows is one T cell receptor (beta chain) and its context. No antigen is known for it. These data are taken from a study of response to subunit inactivated influenza vaccine. Whole-study findings and limits: T cells newly recruited by each seasonal influenza vaccination are few, the authors suggested.

TCRdb processed the RT-PCR reads anew with MiXCR; each CDR3 protein has one entry. The data hold 150,000 to 200,000 distinct CDR3 sequences, with over 8.5% observed a single time. The source is a man aged 50-75 years who received an inactivated influenza vaccine. The sample consisted of CD8+ T cells sorted from PBMCs, taken approximately 25 months after vaccination.

Here the CDR3 reads CSAWGAHSYNEQFF. DNA for the CDR3: TGCAGTGCTTGGGGGGCGCACTCCTACAATGAGCAGTTCTTC. The genes are TRBV20-1 and TRBJ2-1; D may correspond to TRBD1 or TRBD2 (6 bases each). Trimming pared 5 bases from V and 0 bases from J, leaving 11 bases between. The CDR3 has 14 amino acids. The germline V gene encodes CDR1 DFQATT and CDR2 SNEGSKA (reference sequence).